This T cell receptor beta chain derives from a study of CD8 T cells in ankylosing spondylitis (dated by TCRdb to about 2017). Regarding the study in general: To find TCR variants linked to disease, the study profiled T cell receptor beta repertoires in ankylosing spondylitis patients and healthy donors. The full study cohort was made up of about 25 ankylosing spondylitis patients and 108 healthy donors. Peripheral blood was sampled, and synovial fluid was additionally collected from ankylosing spondylitis patients.

Points the paper makes about the study in general: Some TCR beta motif variants had previously been reported in synovial fluid and blood of reactive arthritis patients, which suggested common disease-initiation mechanisms. Blood from ankylosing spondylitis patients appeared to be characterized by a TCR beta motif composed of several highly homologous amino acid variants. The disease-linked clones were reported as significantly enriched in matched synovial fluid samples from ankylosing spondylitis patients. The disease-linked clones showed a CD8+ phenotype and occurred at relatively low frequencies in peripheral blood.

This clonotype was seen a handful of times. Its specific antigen is unknown. Base qualities are not provided; no much larger clone lies one nucleotide away. V trim: 5 bases; J trim: 4 bases; unmatched bases: 7. Taken from cysteine to phenylalanine, the CDR3 has 15 residues. The sequence is cut down to CDR3 DNA, 45 bases in frame from base 1. The data were produced on an Illumina HiSeq 2500. Quantitative 5'-RACE with molecular barcodes was the method used to prepare the TCR beta libraries. Regarding the original processing steps: Disease-linked TCR variants were identified with a new computational method built on a probabilistic model of VDJ rearrangement. TCRdb took the public reads, trimmed them with fastp at Q25, ran MiXCR for clone calling and kept in-frame beta chains. Each entry merges the rows of one CDR3 protein and shows their most common DNA and genes. These V and J calls are TCRdb output, not the study's own analysis. This sample gives 250,000 to 300,000 distinct CDR3 sequences in total; over 15% of them show up just once. The ten top clones hold less than 9.5% of the sample.

This sequence uses TRBV12-3 or TRBV12-4 and TRBJ2-3, with 9 junctional bases fitting TRBD1. The clonotype comes from a male donor with ankylosing spondylitis or in good health (not recorded which). The material sequenced was blood, either unsorted or a sorted T cell fraction (not recorded which). The CDR3 region reads CASSTGGGSADTQYF. The DNA sequence is TGTGCCAGCAGTACAGGGGGCGGTTCGGCAGATACGCAGTATTTT.